Shown below are 17 T cell receptor beta chains from a single sample sequenced in a study of T cells in Graves' hyperthyroidism and ophthalmopathy. Authors of the study amplified TCR beta CDR3 regions from RNA transcripts. First-round RT-PCR with HTBI primers amplified the TCR CDR3 region. TCRdb called the multiplex PCR reads again in MiXCR, with one record for every CDR3 protein. The table has fewer than 700,000 distinct CDR3 sequences, 17% seen once. Input material: blood. These receptors were taken from a woman under 30 with Graves' ophthalmopathy.

In its sample, this clonotype was seen many times. The V and J genes are TRBV27 and TRBJ2-7; D may be TRBD1 (5 bases). This CDR3 is 13 amino acids long. V was shortened by 5 bases and J by 3 bases, with 11 bases between the two germline ends. CDR1 is MNHEY and CDR2 is SMNVEV in the germline V gene (reference sequence). The CDR3 loop reads CASSTGQIYEQYF. The DNA for the CDR3 is TGTGCCAGCAGTACCGGACAAATCTACGAGCAGTACTTC.

This clonotype came up a few times. The V gene is TRBV28, the J gene TRBJ1-1, with D possibly being TRBD1 (6 bases). The CDR3 contains 13 residues. V lost 7 bases and J lost 6, with 15 bases in between. Germline CDR1 and CDR2: MDHEN and SYDVKM. CDR3 bases: TGTGCCAGCACCGTACAGGGTATCTCTGAAGCTTTCTTT. Its protein product is CASTVQGISEAFF.

This clonotype came up a few times. The V call is TRBV20-1, the J call TRBJ2-1; D possibly corresponds to TRBD2 (5 bases). This CDR3 comprises 16 residues. Trimming removed 2 bases from V and 4 bases from J, with 18 bases in between. Germline CDR1 and CDR2: DFQATT and SNEGSKA (reference sequence). CDR3 nucleotide sequence: TGCAGTGCTAGACCCCGAACCTGGACTCGTTACAATGAGCAGTTCTTC. Translating gives CSARPRTWTRYNEQFF.

The chain combines TRBV6-6 with TRBJ2-2, with D tentatively TRBD1 or TRBD2 (5 bases each). Trimming shortened V by 2 bases and J by 2 bases, and 9 bases separated the two germline ends. There are 15 residues in the CDR3. Germline CDR1 reads MNHNY; CDR2 reads SVGAGI (reference sequence). CDR3 DNA: TGTGCCAGCAGTTACGAGGGGCCCAACACCGGGGAGCTGTTTTTT. Protein product: CASSYEGPNTGELFF.

This clonotype was picked up many times. The J gene is TRBJ1-1, the V gene TRBV2; no reliable D call. The ends were cut back, 4 bases at V and 0 bases at J, with 9 bases in the middle. The V gene's germline CDR1 is SNHLY and CDR2 FYNNEI. CDR3 size: 14 residues. CDR3 sequence (DNA): TGTGCCAGCAGTGTTAAAGGGCTGAACACTGAAGCTTTCTTT. Its protein product is CASSVKGLNTEAFF.

This clonotype was seen many times. The rearrangement uses TRBV5-1 and TRBJ1-1; no clear D gene. Looked up from germline, CDR1 is SGHRS and CDR2 is YFSETQ. The CDR3 spans 14 residues. Trimming shortened V by 1 base and J by 5 bases, and 12 bases separated the two germline ends. The CDR3 DNA reads as TGCGCCAGCAGCTTGACCGGGCTTCTGACTGAAGCTTTCTTT. Translation: CASSLTGLLTEAFF.

This clonotype was detected only a few times. V usage is TRBV10-3 and J usage is TRBJ2-7; D perhaps matches TRBD1 (5 bases). Germline V gives CDR1 ENHRY, CDR2 SYGVKD. V lost 4 bases, J lost 5 bases, and 12 bases lay in between. The CDR3 is 13 amino acids. Here the CDR3 reads CAISGAGRHEQYF. CDR3 DNA: TGTGCCATCAGTGGGGCAGGGCGGCACGAGCAGTACTTC.

This clonotype has at least ten counts. The genes are TRBV7-3 and TRBJ1-5; D call uncertain. Germline V gives CDR1 SGHTA, CDR2 FQGTGA. This CDR3 is built from 13 residues. With 2 bases removed from V and 4 bases from J, the gap between germline ends came to 6 bases. The CDR3 sequence is CASSLDPNQPQHF. CDR3 nucleotide sequence: TGTGCCAGCAGCTTAGACCCTAATCAGCCCCAGCATTTT.

This chain uses TRBV27 with TRBJ2-7; 7 positions agree with TRBD1. CDR1 is MNHEY, CDR2 SMNVEV, per germline (reference sequence). V gave up 5 bases and J gave up 3 bases; unmatched junction bases: 7. This CDR3 has 14 residues. This chain's CDR3 is CASSDPGDSYEQYF. CDR3 nucleotide sequence: TGTGCCAGCAGTGATCCTGGGGACAGCTACGAGCAGTACTTC.

The V call is TRBV6-4, the J call TRBJ1-1; TRBD1 matches 10 bases. The V gene's germline CDR1 is MRHNA and CDR2 SNTAGT. Trimming cost V 7 bases and J 0 bases; bases outside gene matches: 11. The CDR3 extends over 17 amino acids. CDR3 sequence (DNA): TGTGCCAGCAAGACTTGGACAGGGGGATATCTGAACACTGAAGCTTTCTTT. Encoded protein: CASKTWTGGYLNTEAFF.

This clonotype was observed a single time. The V and J genes are TRBV12-3 or TRBV12-4 and TRBJ2-3, with TRBD1 matching over 11 bases. The CDR3 consists of 15 residues. V gave up 3 bases and J gave up 6 bases; unmatched junction bases: 5. CDR3 DNA: TGTGCCAGCAGTTTCCGGGACAGGGGGTTTGATACGCAGTATTTT. This codes for CASSFRDRGFDTQYF.

About this clonotype itself: Given a much more abundant clone one base away, this may be a read error. The V gene is TRBV28, the J gene TRBJ1-2; perhaps TRBD1 as D (5 bases). The CDR3 is 13 amino acids. CDR1 is MDHEN, CDR2 SYDVKM, per germline. V was shortened by 4 bases and J by 8 bases, with 14 bases between the two germline ends. CDR3 protein: CASSSQGKWGYTF. The CDR3 region has the DNA TGTGCCAGCAGTTCCCAGGGAAAGTGGGGCTACACCTTC.

This clonotype occurred a few times. The rearrangement joins TRBV5-1 to TRBJ2-7; TRBD1 is a possible D gene (7 bases). The CDR3 loop spans 14 amino acids. The ends were cut back, 1 base at V and 5 bases at J, with 13 bases in the middle. CDR1 and CDR2 (germline): SGHRS, YFSETQ. CDR3 coding DNA: TGCGCCAGCAGCTTGCTAGACAGGGAGGACGAGCAGTACTTC. It is translated as CASSLLDREDEQYF.

In its sample, this clonotype was seen once. V gene TRBV15 combines with J gene TRBJ2-7, with 7 bases matching TRBD1. Germline V gives CDR1 LNHNV, CDR2 YYDKDF (reference sequence). After removal of 0 bases from V and 0 bases from J, the junction contained 2 bases not matched to a gene. The CDR3 has 15 residues. The CDR3 nucleotides are TGTGCCACCAGCAGAGACAGGGGGAACTCCTACGAGCAGTACTTC. Translation: CATSRDRGNSYEQYF. Together with reference TRBV15 and TRBJ2-7, the CDR3 gives the full variable domain: DAMVIQNPRYQVTQFGKPVTLSCSQTLNHNVMYWYQQKSSQAPKLLFHYYDKDFNNEADTPDNFQSRRPNTSFCFLDIRSPGLGDTAMYLCATSRDRGNSYEQYFGPGTRLTVT.

This clonotype was seen more than once but under ten times. The chain joins TRBV9 to TRBJ2-7, with TRBD1 matching 7 bases. V was clipped by 3 bases and J by 3 bases; unmatched bases: 6. In germline, CDR1 is SGDLS, CDR2 YYNGEE. This CDR3 is built from 14 residues. In DNA form, the CDR3 reads TGTGCCAGCAGCGCCAGACAGGGCAACTACGAGCAGTACTTC. Protein: CASSARQGNYEQYF.

In its sample, this clonotype was seen a few times. The gene calls are TRBV29-1 and TRBJ1-2; 7 bases are a match to TRBD1. The CDR3 extends over 13 amino acids. Trimming cost V 3 bases and J 0 bases; bases outside gene matches: 1. Per the germline V gene, CDR1 is SQVTM and CDR2 is ANQGSEA. The CDR3, as DNA: TGCAGCGTTGAGGGACAGACTAACTATGGCTACACCTTC. Its protein is CSVEGQTNYGYTF.

The rearrangement uses TRBV20-1 and TRBJ1-5; 12 nucleotides align to TRBD1. J gave up 5 bases and V 0 bases, and 2 bases lay outside the gene matches. Per germline, CDR1 DFQATT and CDR2 SNEGSKA (reference sequence). This CDR3 has 15 residues. This chain's CDR3 is CSARDGTGGYQPQHF. DNA for the CDR3: TGCAGTGCTAGAGATGGGACAGGGGGCTATCAGCCCCAGCATTTT.